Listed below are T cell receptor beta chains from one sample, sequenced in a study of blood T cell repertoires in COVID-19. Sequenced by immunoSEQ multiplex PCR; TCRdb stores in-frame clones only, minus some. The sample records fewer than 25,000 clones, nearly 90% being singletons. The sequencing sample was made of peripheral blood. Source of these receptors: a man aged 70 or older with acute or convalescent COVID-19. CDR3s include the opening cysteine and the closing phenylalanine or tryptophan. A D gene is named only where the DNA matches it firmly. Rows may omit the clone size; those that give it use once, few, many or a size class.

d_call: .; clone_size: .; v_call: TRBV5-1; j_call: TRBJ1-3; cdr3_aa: CASSLAGVTLGNTIYF; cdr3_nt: TGCGCCAGCAGCTTGGCCGGTGTTACTCTTGGAAACACCATATATTTT
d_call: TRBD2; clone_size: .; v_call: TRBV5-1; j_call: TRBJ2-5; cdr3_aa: CASRSGWGLATQETQYF; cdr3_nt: TGCGCCAGCAGGTCAGGGTGGGGACTAGCGACCCAAGAGACCCAGTACTTC
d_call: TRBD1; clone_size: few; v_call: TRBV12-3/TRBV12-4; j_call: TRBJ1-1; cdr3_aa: CASSFSGRGQAFF; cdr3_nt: TGTGCCAGCAGTTTCTCGGGCAGGGGGCAAGCTTTCTTT
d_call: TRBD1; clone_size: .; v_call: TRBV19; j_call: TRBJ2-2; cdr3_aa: CASSPPGQGPRELFF; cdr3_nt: TGTGCCAGTAGCCCACCGGGACAGGGACCCCGGGAGCTGTTTTTT
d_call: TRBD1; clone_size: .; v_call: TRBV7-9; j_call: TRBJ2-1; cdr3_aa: CASSPTRGQSYNEQFF; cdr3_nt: TGTGCCAGCAGCCCGACCCGGGGACAGAGCTACAATGAGCAGTTCTTC
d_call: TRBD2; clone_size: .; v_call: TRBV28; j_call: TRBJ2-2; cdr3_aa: CASTLGTSGNTGELFF; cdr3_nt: TGTGCCAGCACCCTCGGGACTAGCGGGAACACCGGGGAGCTGTTTTTT
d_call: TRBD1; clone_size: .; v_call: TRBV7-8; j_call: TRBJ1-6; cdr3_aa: CASSPRGGQGANSPLHF; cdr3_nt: TGTGCCAGCAGCCCCCGTGGGGGACAGGGGGCGAATTCACCCCTCCACTTT
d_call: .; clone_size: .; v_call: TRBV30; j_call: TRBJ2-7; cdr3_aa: CAWTRRVNEQYF; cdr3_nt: TGTGCCTGGACGCGCCGCGTTAACGAGCAGTACTTC
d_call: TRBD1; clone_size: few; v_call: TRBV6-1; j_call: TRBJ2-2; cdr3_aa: CASSATGGLPLTNTGELFF; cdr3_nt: TGTGCCAGCAGTGCGACAGGGGGCCTTCCCCTCACTAACACCGGGGAGCTGTTTTTT
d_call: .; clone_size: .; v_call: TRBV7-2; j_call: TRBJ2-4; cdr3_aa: CASSPGRGFRNIQYF; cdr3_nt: TGTGCCAGCAGCCCCGGAAGGGGTTTTAGAAACATTCAGTACTTC
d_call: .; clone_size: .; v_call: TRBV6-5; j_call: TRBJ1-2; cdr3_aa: CASSPQTARIGYTF; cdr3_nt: TGTGCCAGCAGTCCCCAGACAGCCAGAATTGGCTACACCTTC
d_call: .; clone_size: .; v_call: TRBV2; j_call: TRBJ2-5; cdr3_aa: CASTRSGVRETQYF; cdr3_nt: TGTGCCAGCACTAGGAGCGGTGTTAGGGAGACCCAGTACTTC
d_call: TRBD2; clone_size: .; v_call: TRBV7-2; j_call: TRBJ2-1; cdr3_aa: CASSLVPSGRKYDEQFF; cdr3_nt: TGTGCCAGCAGCTTAGTGCCTAGCGGGAGGAAATATGATGAGCAGTTCTTC
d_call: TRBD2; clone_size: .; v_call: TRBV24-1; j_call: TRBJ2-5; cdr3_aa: CATSDWAGGETQYF; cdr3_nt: TGTGCCACCAGTGATTGGGCGGGAGGGGAGACCCAGTACTTC
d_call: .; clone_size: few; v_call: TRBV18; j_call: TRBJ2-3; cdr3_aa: CASSLTSTDTQYF; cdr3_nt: TGTGCCAGCTCCCTGACTAGCACAGATACGCAGTATTTT
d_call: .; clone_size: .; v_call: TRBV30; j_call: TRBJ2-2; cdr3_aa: CAWSVSRVGGELFF; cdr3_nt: TGTGCCTGGAGTGTATCGAGGGTTGGCGGGGAGCTGTTTTTT
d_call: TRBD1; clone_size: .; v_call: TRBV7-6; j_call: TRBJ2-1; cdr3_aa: CASSFKQGPFNEQFF; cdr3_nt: TGTGCCAGCAGCTTCAAACAGGGGCCCTTCAATGAGCAGTTCTTC
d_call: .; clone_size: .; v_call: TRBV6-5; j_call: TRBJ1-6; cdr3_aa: CASTGDSSYNSPLHF; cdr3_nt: TGTGCCAGCACGGGGGATTCCTCCTATAATTCACCCCTCCACTTT
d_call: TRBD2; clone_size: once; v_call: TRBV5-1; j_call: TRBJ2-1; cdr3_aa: CASSSGRVQFF; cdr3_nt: TGCGCCAGCAGCTCAGGGAGGGTTCAGTTCTTC
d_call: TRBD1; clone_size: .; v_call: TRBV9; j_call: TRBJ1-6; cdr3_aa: CASSARGPVSNSPLHF; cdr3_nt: TGTGCCAGCAGCGCCAGGGGGCCCGTCTCTAATTCACCCCTCCACTTT
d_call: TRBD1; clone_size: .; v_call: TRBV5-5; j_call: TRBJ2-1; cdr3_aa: CASSTTGGSYNEQFF; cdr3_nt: TGTGCCAGCAGCACCACAGGGGGCTCCTACAATGAGCAGTTCTTC
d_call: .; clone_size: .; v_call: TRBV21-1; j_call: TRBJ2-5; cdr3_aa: CASSGQGAFRQETQYF; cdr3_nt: TGTGCCAGCAGCGGACAGGGGGCGTTTCGGCAAGAGACCCAGTACTTC
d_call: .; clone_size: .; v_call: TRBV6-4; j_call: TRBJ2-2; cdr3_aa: CASSQGRNTGELFF; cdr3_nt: TGTGCCAGCAGTCAGGGGCGTAACACCGGGGAGCTGTTTTTT
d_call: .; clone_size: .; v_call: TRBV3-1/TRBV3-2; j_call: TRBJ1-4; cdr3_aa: CASSHGTEKLFF; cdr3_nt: TGTGCCAGCAGCCACGGGACAGAAAAACTGTTTTTT
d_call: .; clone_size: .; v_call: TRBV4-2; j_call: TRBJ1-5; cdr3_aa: CASSQEGGATQPQHF; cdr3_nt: TGTGCCAGCAGCCAAGAGGGGGGGGCCACTCAGCCCCAGCATTTT
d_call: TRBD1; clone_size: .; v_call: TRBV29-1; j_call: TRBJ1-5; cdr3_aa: CSVTSGTGRNQPQHF; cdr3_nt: TGCAGCGTAACTTCCGGGACAGGTCGCAATCAGCCCCAGCATTTT
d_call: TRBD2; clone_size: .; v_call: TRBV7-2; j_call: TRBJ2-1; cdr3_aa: CASSAGTRNSEQFF; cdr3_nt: TGTGCCAGCAGCGCCGGGACTAGAAACTCTGAGCAGTTCTTC
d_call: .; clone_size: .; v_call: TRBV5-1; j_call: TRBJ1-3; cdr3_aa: CASSLLTGSGNTIYF; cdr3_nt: TGCGCCAGCAGCTTGCTAACGGGCTCTGGAAACACCATATATTTT